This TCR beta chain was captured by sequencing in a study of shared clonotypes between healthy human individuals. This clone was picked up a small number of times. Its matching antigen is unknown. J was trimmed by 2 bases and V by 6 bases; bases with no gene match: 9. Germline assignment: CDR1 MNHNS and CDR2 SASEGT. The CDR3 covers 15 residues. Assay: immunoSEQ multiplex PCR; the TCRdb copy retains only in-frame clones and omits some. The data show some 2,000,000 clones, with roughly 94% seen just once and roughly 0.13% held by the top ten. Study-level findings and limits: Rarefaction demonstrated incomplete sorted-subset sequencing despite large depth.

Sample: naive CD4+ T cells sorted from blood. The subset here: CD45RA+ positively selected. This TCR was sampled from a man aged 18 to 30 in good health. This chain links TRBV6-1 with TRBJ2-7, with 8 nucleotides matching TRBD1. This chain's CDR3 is CASSGGSDRAYEQYF. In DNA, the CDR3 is TGTGCCAGCAGCGGGGGATCGGACAGGGCCTACGAGCAGTACTTC.